This is a list of T cell receptor beta chains from one sample in a study of early T cells in non-severe SARS-CoV-2 infection. TCRdb processed the 5' RACE reads anew with MiXCR; each CDR3 protein has one entry. The sample lists 20,000 to 25,000 distinct CDR3 sequences, about 3.8% seen once, with around 5.5% in the top ten. Sequencing was performed on whole blood. The source of these receptors is an adult who was a healthcare worker with PCR-confirmed SARS-CoV-2 infection or an uninfected control (not recorded which). The CDR3 runs from the conserved cysteine through the conserved F or W. Each record gives: J gene, CDR3 length, V gene, CDR3 protein.

J: TRBJ2-7; length: 15; V: TRBV7-9; CDR3: CASSPRGGASYEQYF
J: TRBJ2-1; length: 14; V: TRBV9; CDR3: CASSSALAGNEQFF
J: TRBJ1-2; length: 13; V: TRBV6-5; CDR3: CASSYSNDYGYTF
J: TRBJ1-1; length: 14; V: TRBV20-1; CDR3: CSARDRGQGTEAFF
J: TRBJ2-5; length: 13; V: TRBV10-3; CDR3: CAIKTDRDETQYF
J: TRBJ2-7; length: 18; V: TRBV7-9; CDR3: CASSLGGLTVSFSYEQYF
J: TRBJ2-7; length: 13; V: TRBV9; CDR3: CASSVDRYAEQYF
J: TRBJ2-1; length: 14; V: TRBV12-3/TRBV12-4; CDR3: CASSFVRESAEQFF
J: TRBJ1-1; length: 14; V: TRBV4-1; CDR3: CASSQGSLNTEAFF
J: TRBJ1-3; length: 15; V: TRBV7-9; CDR3: CASSVRQGAGNTIYF
J: TRBJ2-4; length: 14; V: TRBV6-2/TRBV6-3; CDR3: CASSYPTRGAIQYF
J: TRBJ2-3; length: 13; V: TRBV6-2/TRBV6-3; CDR3: CASSYSLAFTQYF
J: TRBJ1-2; length: 13; V: TRBV20-1; CDR3: CSARSQGSDGYTF
J: TRBJ1-1; length: 13; V: TRBV7-9; CDR3: CASSWTGGTEAFF
J: TRBJ1-1; length: 15; V: TRBV7-7; CDR3: CASSSTQKRRTEAFF
J: TRBJ1-5; length: 14; V: TRBV2; CDR3: CASSEVGLLGAQHF
J: TRBJ1-1; length: 17; V: TRBV24-1; CDR3: CATSDSVGGGKNTEAFF
J: TRBJ2-4; length: 14; V: TRBV11-1; CDR3: CASSLGGTGNIQYF
J: TRBJ2-1; length: 16; V: TRBV12-3/TRBV12-4; CDR3: CASSSGDRRSYNEQFF
J: TRBJ2-7; length: 15; V: TRBV4-3; CDR3: CASSPGQGPSYEQYF
J: TRBJ1-1; length: 18; V: TRBV5-1; CDR3: CASSLSPLAGQGGTEAFF
J: TRBJ2-2; length: 14; V: TRBV30; CDR3: CAWSGQMNTGELFF
J: TRBJ2-7; length: 14; V: TRBV30; CDR3: CAWSPGQGRGEQYF
J: TRBJ1-5; length: 15; V: TRBV20-1; CDR3: CSALRGVQSNQPQHF
J: TRBJ2-5; length: 12; V: TRBV29-1; CDR3: CSVGRGEKTQYF
J: TRBJ1-1; length: 13; V: TRBV12-3/TRBV12-4; CDR3: CASRHTGETEAFF
J: TRBJ2-3; length: 17; V: TRBV12-3/TRBV12-4; CDR3: CASSSHPGGFDTDTQYF
J: TRBJ1-1; length: 12; V: TRBV6-4; CDR3: CASRSGTAEAFF
J: TRBJ2-2; length: 15; V: TRBV20-1; CDR3: CSAPGQGARTGELFF
J: TRBJ2-2; length: 13; V: TRBV7-7; CDR3: CASSYQSTGELFF
J: TRBJ2-1; length: 13; V: TRBV29-1; CDR3: CSVEARWDNEQFF
J: TRBJ1-4; length: 12; V: TRBV7-8; CDR3: CASSETNEKLFF
J: TRBJ1-2; length: 14; V: TRBV4-3; CDR3: CASSQDRANYGYTF
J: TRBJ2-7; length: 14; V: TRBV4-1; CDR3: CASSRGQGGYEQYF
J: TRBJ2-1; length: 14; V: TRBV20-1; CDR3: CSAKQRGPYNEQFF
J: TRBJ2-1; length: 15; V: TRBV7-8; CDR3: CASIVRTSGDNEQFF
J: TRBJ1-4; length: 15; V: TRBV7-9; CDR3: CASSPGGGSDEKLFF
J: TRBJ2-3; length: 15; V: TRBV7-3; CDR3: CASSLTSGVADTQYF
J: TRBJ2-3; length: 13; V: TRBV27; CDR3: CASSSRATDTQYF
J: TRBJ2-7; length: 14; V: TRBV24-1; CDR3: CATSDPDSPYEQYF
J: TRBJ2-7; length: 16; V: TRBV4-3; CDR3: CASSQDPGTGVYEQYF
J: TRBJ2-7; length: 13; V: TRBV6-5; CDR3: CASSYSPRYEQYF
J: TRBJ2-3; length: 15; V: TRBV4-2; CDR3: CASSQEDISTDTQYF
J: TRBJ2-3; length: 14; V: TRBV7-8; CDR3: CASSLGLLTDTQYF
J: TRBJ2-3; length: 16; V: TRBV21-1; CDR3: CASSKVGLAGLHTQYF
J: TRBJ2-3; length: 15; V: TRBV28; CDR3: CASSLPGQGTDTQYF
J: TRBJ2-3; length: 18; V: TRBV28; CDR3: CASSLWTSGGLSTDTQYF
J: TRBJ2-7; length: 14; V: TRBV7-2; CDR3: CASSLFGEPYEQYF
J: TRBJ2-1; length: 16; V: TRBV15; CDR3: CATSRDLGSSYNEQFF
J: TRBJ2-3; length: 16; V: TRBV5-4; CDR3: CASSPDRRPGTDTQYF
J: TRBJ2-1; length: 17; V: TRBV4-1; CDR3: CASSQDPQGHSYNEQFF
J: TRBJ2-1; length: 15; V: TRBV20-1; CDR3: CSAGREAGNYNEQFF
J: TRBJ2-7; length: 14; V: TRBV7-9; CDR3: CASSFESRDHEQYF
J: TRBJ2-5; length: 12; V: TRBV12-3/TRBV12-4; CDR3: CASSPDRETQYF
J: TRBJ2-1; length: 15; V: TRBV5-6; CDR3: CASSSGPRGYNEQFF
J: TRBJ1-2; length: 14; V: TRBV20-1; CDR3: CSARDQQGYYGYTF